The next 4 T cell receptor beta chains were all read from a single sample in a study of shared clonotypes between healthy human individuals. Clones were sequenced by immunoSEQ multiplex PCR, and TCRdb holds only the in-frame ones, with some missing. The sample holds a few million clones, roughly 90% seen once. Input material: naive CD4+ T cells from PBMCs. Subset of the sample: CD45RA+ positively selected. Every receptor here comes from a man between 18 and 35 years old in good health. Some clones in this sample may be carry-over from other donors' samples.

CDR3 region: CASSLKGSMNTEAFF. DNA of the CDR3: TGCGCCAGCAGCTTGAAAGGGAGCATGAACACTGAAGCTTTCTTT. The V and J genes are TRBV5-1 and TRBJ1-1; unclear D gene. The V end was cut by 1 base, the J end by 0 bases, with 10 bases between. Germline V lookup: CDR1 SGHRS, CDR2 YFSETQ. The CDR3 sequence is 15 residues long.

The genes are TRBV27 and TRBJ2-5, with TRBD2 identical over 7 bases. The ends lost 1 base at V and 1 base at J; junction bases unmatched: 6. Germline assignment: CDR1 MNHEY and CDR2 SMNVEV (reference sequence). CDR3 length equals 16 residues. CDR3: CASSLLSSGIQETQYF. In DNA, the CDR3 is TGTGCCAGCAGTTTATTATCTAGCGGCATCCAAGAGACCCAGTACTTC.

This chain connects TRBV18 to TRBJ1-5; TRBD1 agrees at 7 bases. Trimming cost V 1 base and J 3 bases; bases outside gene matches: 3. CDR3 length equals 15 residues. The germline V gene encodes CDR1 KGHSH and CDR2 LQKENI. The CDR3 coding sequence is TGTGCCAGCTCACCACAGGGGGCACTCAATCAGCCCCAGCATTTT. Its translation: CASSPQGALNQPQHF.

J is TRBJ2-7 and V is TRBV6-5; TRBD1 is a possible D gene (5 bases). This CDR3 spans 11 amino acids. Germline V gives CDR1 MNHEY, CDR2 SVGAGI. V was trimmed by 4 bases and J by 7 bases, leaving 8 bases between them. CDR3 in DNA: TGTGCCAGCAGTTCCCAGGGTGAGCAGTACTTC. Translated: CASSSQGEQYF.